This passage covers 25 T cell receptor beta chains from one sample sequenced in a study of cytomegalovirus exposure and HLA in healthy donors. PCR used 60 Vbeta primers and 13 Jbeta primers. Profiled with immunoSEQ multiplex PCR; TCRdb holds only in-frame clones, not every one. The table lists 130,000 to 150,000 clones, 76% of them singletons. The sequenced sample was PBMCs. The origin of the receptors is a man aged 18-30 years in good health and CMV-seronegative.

The CDR3 DNA reads TGTGCCAGCAGCTTAGGCGGGGGACCGAATAACTTCTACGAGCAGTACTTC. Translated, it gives CASSLGGGPNNFYEQYF. This chain joins TRBV11-2 and TRBJ2-5, with 7 nucleotides matching TRBD2. The end of the DNA fits TRBJ2-7 better, so the J call may be wrong. CDR1 and CDR2 (germline): SGHAT, FQNNGV. The CDR3 runs to 17 residues.

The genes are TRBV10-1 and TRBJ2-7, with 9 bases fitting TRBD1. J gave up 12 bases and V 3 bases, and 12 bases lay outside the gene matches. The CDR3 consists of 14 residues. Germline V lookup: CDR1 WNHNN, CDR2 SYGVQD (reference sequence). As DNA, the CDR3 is TGCGCCAGCAGTGATTCCGGGACAGGGAGTTTACGGTACTTC. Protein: CASSDSGTGSLRYF.

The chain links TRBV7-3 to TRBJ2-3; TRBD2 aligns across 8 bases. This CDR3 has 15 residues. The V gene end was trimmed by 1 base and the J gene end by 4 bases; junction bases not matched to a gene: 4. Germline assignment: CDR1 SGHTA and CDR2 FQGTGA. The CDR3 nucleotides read TGTGCCAGCAGCTTAAGGGGGACTAGTGCAGATACGCAGTATTTT. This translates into CASSLRGTSADTQYF.

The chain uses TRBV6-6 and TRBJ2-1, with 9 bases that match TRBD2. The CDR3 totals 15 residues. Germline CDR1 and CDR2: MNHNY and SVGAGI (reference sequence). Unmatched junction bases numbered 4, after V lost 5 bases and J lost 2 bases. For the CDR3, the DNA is TGTGCCAGCAGTCATTTAGCGGGGGCCTACAATGAGCAGTTCTTC. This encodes CASSHLAGAYNEQFF.

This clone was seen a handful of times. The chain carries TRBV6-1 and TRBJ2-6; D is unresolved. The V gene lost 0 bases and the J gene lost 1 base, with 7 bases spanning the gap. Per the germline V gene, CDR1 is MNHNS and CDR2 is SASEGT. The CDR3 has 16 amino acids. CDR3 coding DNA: TGTGCCAGCAGTGAAGCTTTACGGTCTGGGGCCAACGTCCTGACTTTC. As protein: CASSEALRSGANVLTF.

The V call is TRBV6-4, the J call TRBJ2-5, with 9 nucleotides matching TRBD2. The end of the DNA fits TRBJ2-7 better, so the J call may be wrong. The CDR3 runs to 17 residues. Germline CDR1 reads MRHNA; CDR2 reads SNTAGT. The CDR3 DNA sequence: TGTGCCAGCAGTGTCCTACCCCATAGCGGGAGAGTACACGAGCAGTACTTC. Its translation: CASSVLPHSGRVHEQYF.

In nucleotides, the CDR3 is TGCGCCAGCAGCATATCCCCTGTTTCCTACGAGCAGTACTTC. Its protein is CASSISPVSYEQYF. The chain has TRBV5-1 and TRBJ2-5; no clear D gene. The closer fit of TRBJ2-7 to the DNA end suggests the J call may be wrong. CDR3 length: 14 amino acids. Germline CDR1 reads SGHRS; CDR2 reads YFSETQ.

The CDR3 DNA is TGTGCCAGCAGCTTAGCTGGGGAGTATGAAGCTTTCTTT. This gives the protein CASSLAGEYEAFF. The J gene is TRBJ1-1, the V gene TRBV11-2; D is unresolved. Trimming removed 1 base from V and 7 bases from J, with 10 bases in between. Germline values: CDR1 SGHAT, CDR2 FQNNGV. The CDR3 consists of 13 residues.

Here the CDR3 reads CASSLGQGAGGYTF. The DNA for the CDR3 is TGTGCCAGCAGCTTAGGACAGGGGGCTGGTGGCTACACCTTC. The chain joins TRBV7-3 to TRBJ1-2, with TRBD1 identical over 11 bases. V shed 2 bases and J 7 bases; nucleotides not matched to a gene: 3. The germline V gene encodes CDR1 SGHTA and CDR2 FQGTGA. The CDR3 consists of 14 residues.

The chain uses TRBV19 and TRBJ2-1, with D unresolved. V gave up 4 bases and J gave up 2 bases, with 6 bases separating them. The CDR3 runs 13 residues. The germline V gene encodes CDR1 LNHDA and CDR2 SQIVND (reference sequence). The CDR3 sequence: CASSNRAYNEQFF. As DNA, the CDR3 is TGTGCCAGTAGTAATCGGGCCTACAATGAGCAGTTCTTC. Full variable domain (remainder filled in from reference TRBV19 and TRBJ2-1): DGGITQSPKYLFRKEGQNVTLSCEQNLNHDAMYWYRQDPGQGLRLIYYSQIVNDFQKGDIAEGYSVSREKKESFPLTVTSAQKNPTAFYLCASSNRAYNEQFFGPGTRLTVL.

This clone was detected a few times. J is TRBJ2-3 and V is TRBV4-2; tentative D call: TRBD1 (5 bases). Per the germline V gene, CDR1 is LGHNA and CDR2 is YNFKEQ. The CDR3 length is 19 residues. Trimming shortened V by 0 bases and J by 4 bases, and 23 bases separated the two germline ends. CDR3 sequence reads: CASSQDKGSGLLVADTQYF. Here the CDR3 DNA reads TGTGCCAGCAGCCAAGATAAGGGTTCAGGGCTACTGGTAGCAGATACGCAGTATTTT.

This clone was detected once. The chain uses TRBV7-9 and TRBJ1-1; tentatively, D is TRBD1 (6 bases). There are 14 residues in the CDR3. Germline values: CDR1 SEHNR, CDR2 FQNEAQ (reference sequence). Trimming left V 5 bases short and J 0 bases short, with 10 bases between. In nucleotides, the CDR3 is TGTGCCAGCAGCGGAGGACAGTTGAACACTGAAGCTTTCTTT. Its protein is CASSGGQLNTEAFF.

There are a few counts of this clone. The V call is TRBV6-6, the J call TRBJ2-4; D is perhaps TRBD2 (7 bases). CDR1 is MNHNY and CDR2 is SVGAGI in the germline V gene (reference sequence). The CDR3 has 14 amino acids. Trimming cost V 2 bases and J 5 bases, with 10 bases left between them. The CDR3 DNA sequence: TGTGCCAGCAGTTACGGCGGGGGCCAAAACATTCAGTACTTC. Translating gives CASSYGGGQNIQYF.

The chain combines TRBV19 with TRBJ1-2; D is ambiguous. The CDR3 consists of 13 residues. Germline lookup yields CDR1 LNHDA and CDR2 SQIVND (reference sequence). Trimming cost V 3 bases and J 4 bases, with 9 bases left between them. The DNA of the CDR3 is TGTGCCAGTAGTATTCGAGGGTCCTATGGCTACACCTTC. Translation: CASSIRGSYGYTF.

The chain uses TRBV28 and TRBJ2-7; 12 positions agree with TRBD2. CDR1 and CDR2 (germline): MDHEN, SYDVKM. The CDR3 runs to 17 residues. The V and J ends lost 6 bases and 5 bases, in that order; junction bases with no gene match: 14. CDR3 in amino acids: CASSLISETSGSDEQYF. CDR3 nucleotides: TGTGCCAGCAGCCTGATATCCGAGACTAGCGGGAGTGACGAGCAGTACTTC.

The CDR3 nucleotides are TGTGCCAGCAGCCCTGGGACAGGTAGCTTCACAGATACGCAGTATTTT. Translation: CASSPGTGSFTDTQYF. J is TRBJ2-3 and V is TRBV5-4; 8 bases agree with TRBD1. V shed 4 bases and J 2 bases; nucleotides not matched to a gene: 9. The CDR3 runs 16 residues. Looked up from germline, CDR1 is SGHNT and CDR2 is YYREEE (reference sequence).

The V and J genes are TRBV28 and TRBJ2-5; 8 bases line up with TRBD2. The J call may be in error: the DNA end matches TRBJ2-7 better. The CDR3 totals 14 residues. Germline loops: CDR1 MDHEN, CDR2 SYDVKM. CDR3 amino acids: CASRPGLGRYEQYF. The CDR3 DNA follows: TGTGCCAGCAGACCGGGACTAGGGAGGTACGAGCAGTACTTC.

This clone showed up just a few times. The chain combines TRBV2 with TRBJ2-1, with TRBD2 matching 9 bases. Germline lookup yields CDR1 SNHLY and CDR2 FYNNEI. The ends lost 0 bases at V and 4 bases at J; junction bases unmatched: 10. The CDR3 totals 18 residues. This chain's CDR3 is CASSEARVSGGTYNEQFF. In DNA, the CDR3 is TGTGCCAGCAGTGAAGCGCGAGTTAGCGGGGGTACTTACAATGAGCAGTTCTTC.

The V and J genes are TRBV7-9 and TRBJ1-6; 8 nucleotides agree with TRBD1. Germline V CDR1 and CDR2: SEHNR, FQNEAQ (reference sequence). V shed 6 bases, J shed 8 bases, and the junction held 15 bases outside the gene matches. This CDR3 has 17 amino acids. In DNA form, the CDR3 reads TGTGCCAGCAGACAGTGGTTGGACAGGGAAGCGGATTCACCCCTCCACTTT. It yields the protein CASRQWLDREADSPLHF.

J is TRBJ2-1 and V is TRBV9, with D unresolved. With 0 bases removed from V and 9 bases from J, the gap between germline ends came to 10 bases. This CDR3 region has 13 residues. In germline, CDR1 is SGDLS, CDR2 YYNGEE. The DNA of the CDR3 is TGTGCCAGCAGCGTAGTAAGAGGTAGTGAGCAGTTCTTC. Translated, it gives CASSVVRGSEQFF.

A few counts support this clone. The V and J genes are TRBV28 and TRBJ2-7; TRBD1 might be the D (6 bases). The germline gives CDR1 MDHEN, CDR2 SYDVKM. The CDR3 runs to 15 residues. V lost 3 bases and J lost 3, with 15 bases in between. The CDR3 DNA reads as TGTGCCAGCAGTTTTGGACAGACGGGGAGCTACGAGCAGTACTTC. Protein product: CASSFGQTGSYEQYF.

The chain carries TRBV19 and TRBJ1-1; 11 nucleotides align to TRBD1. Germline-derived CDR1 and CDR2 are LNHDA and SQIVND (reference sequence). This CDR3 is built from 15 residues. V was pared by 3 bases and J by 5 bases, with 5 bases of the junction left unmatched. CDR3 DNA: TGTGCCAGTAGTATTATGGACAGGGGGCAAACTGAAGCTTTCTTT. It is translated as CASSIMDRGQTEAFF. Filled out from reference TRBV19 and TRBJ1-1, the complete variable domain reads DGGITQSPKYLFRKEGQNVTLSCEQNLNHDAMYWYRQDPGQGLRLIYYSQIVNDFQKGDIAEGYSVSREKKESFPLTVTSAQKNPTAFYLCASSIMDRGQTEAFFGQGTRLTVV.

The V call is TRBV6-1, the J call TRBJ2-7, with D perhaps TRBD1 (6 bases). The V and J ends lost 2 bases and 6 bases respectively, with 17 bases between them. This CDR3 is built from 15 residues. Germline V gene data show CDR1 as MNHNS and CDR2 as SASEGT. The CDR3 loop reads CASSEPWGLLSEQYF. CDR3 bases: TGTGCCAGCAGTGAACCTTGGGGGCTACTGTCCGAGCAGTACTTC.

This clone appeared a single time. As DNA, the CDR3 is TGTGCCAGCTCCCCCACTAGCGGGGGGGCCGGGGAGCTGTTTTTT. It specifies CASSPTSGGAGELFF. This sequence joins TRBV18 and TRBJ2-2, with 13 bases identical to TRBD2. The CDR3 length is 15 residues. The junction had 4 bases not matched to a gene; V was cut back by 6 bases and J by 6 bases. Germline loops: CDR1 KGHSH, CDR2 LQKENI.

CDR3: CATLKGGGETQYF. The CDR3 DNA sequence: TGTGCCACCCTTAAAGGCGGGGGAGAGACCCAGTACTTC. The rearrangement joins TRBV6-6 to TRBJ2-5; TRBD2 agrees at 7 bases. Germline CDR1 is MNHNY and CDR2 is SVGAGI (reference sequence). The CDR3 length is 13 residues. V lost 10 bases to trimming and J lost 4 bases; unmatched junction nucleotides: 9.